The sequence of this TCR beta chain was determined in a study of blood T cell repertoires in COVID-19. In the study overall: In each case, the material was cDNA or gDNA derived from T cells, B-cell-depleted T cells, or PBMCs.

Sequencing was performed with immunoSEQ multiplex PCR; in TCRdb, only in-frame clones are kept and a portion is missing. This table holds a few hundred thousand clones, about 86% found once. Participants, about 18 to 90 years old, spanned around 25 US areas. Sequenced input: PBMCs or T cells enriched from blood (not recorded which). The source of this sequence is a woman between 40 and 50 years old with acute COVID-19.

The CDR3 bases are TGCGCCAGCAGCCAAGAGAAGGGGGCGAGGGGAAACACCATATATTTT. Encoded protein: CASSQEKGARGNTIYF. This chain joins TRBV4-3 and TRBJ1-3; 7 bases align to TRBD1. Germline V gene sequence: CDR1 LGHNA, CDR2 YSLEER. The CDR3 length is 16 residues. After removal of 0 bases from V and 4 bases from J, the junction contained 6 bases not matched to a gene.